The 5 T cell receptor beta chains reported below all come from one sample, sequenced in a study of cytomegalovirus exposure and HLA in healthy donors. PCR primers comprised 60 Vbeta and 13 Jbeta primers. Produced via immunoSEQ multiplex PCR; TCRdb's table is partial and in-frame only. The sample holds hundreds of thousands of clones, 75% to 85% seen once. Material for sequencing was PBMCs. Every receptor here comes from a woman between 55 and 75 years old in good health and CMV-seropositive.

The V and J genes are TRBV4-3 and TRBJ2-3, with 12 bases fitting TRBD2. The trim removed 0 bases at V and 0 bases at J, leaving 7 bases unmatched. Germline V gene sequence: CDR1 LGHNA, CDR2 YSLEER. The CDR3 spans 19 residues. The CDR3 sequence: CASSQEGATSGGSTDTQYF. Written as DNA, the CDR3 is TGCGCCAGCAGCCAAGAGGGGGCGACTAGCGGGGGTAGCACAGATACGCAGTATTTT.

CDR3 region: CAWSWTSGINTGELFF. CDR3 nucleotide sequence: TGTGCCTGGAGTTGGACTAGCGGGATAAACACCGGGGAGCTGTTTTTT. The chain couples TRBV30 to TRBJ2-2, with 12 bases lining up with TRBD2. Germline CDR1 GTSNPN, CDR2 SVGIG (reference sequence). V was clipped by 2 bases and J by 2 bases; unmatched bases: 3. CDR3 size: 16 residues.

The rearrangement uses TRBV18 and TRBJ2-7; TRBD2 matches 11 bases. Germline CDR1 is KGHSH and CDR2 is LQKENI. J was trimmed by 0 bases and V by 4 bases; bases with no gene match: 2. The CDR3 covers 15 residues. CDR3 bases: TGTGCCAGCTCACTTAGCGGGAGGGGCTCCTACGAGCAGTACTTC. This codes for CASSLSGRGSYEQYF. Complete variable domain (other parts from reference TRBV18 and TRBJ2-7): NAGVMQNPRHLVRRRGQEARLRCSPMKGHSHVYWYRQLPEEGLKFMVYLQKENIIDESGMPKERFSAEFPKEGPSILRIQQVVRGDSAAYFCASSLSGRGSYEQYFGPGTRLTVT.

In this sample, this clone turned up a few times. Other DNA sequences in the sample encode the same CDR3. The J gene is TRBJ1-1, the V gene TRBV5-1; weak D call: TRBD1 (6 bases). Germline V gene sequence: CDR1 SGHRS, CDR2 YFSETQ. The CDR3 spans 14 residues. Between the trimmed V and J ends, which lost 4 bases and 5 bases, there was a span of 15 bases. CDR3 coding DNA: TGCGCCAGCAGCCTCGAACGAACAGGGACTGAAGCTTTCTTT. This gives the protein CASSLERTGTEAFF. Full variable domain (missing parts from reference TRBV5-1 and TRBJ1-1): KAGVTQTPRYLIKTRGQQVTLSCSPISGHRSVSWYQQTPGQGLQFLFEYFSETQRNKGNFPGRFSGRQFSNSRSEMNVSTLELGDSALYLCASSLERTGTEAFFGQGTRLTVV.

The rearrangement joins TRBV29-1 to TRBJ1-3; TRBD1 matches 8 bases. Germline CDR1 is SQVTM and CDR2 is ANQGSEA. Unmatched junction bases numbered 5, after V lost 5 bases and J lost 2 bases. This CDR3 is 14 amino acids long. CDR3 amino acids: CSVWDRTTGNTIYF. The CDR3 bases are TGCAGCGTTTGGGACAGGACAACTGGAAACACCATATATTTT.